These 15 T cell receptor beta chains were all obtained from the same sample, sequenced in a study of blood T cell repertoires in COVID-19. Profiling relied on immunoSEQ multiplex PCR, and the TCRdb table lists in-frame clones only, not all of them. The sample records under 200,000 clones, around 90% being singletons. Sequencing was carried out using peripheral blood. The receptors were gathered from a man aged 35 to 55 with active or convalescent COVID-19.

Of note for this clone: This CDR3 is also generated by other DNA sequences in the sample. The CDR3 loop reads CASSPGLGYTF. The DNA for the CDR3 is TGTGCCAGCAGCCCCGGGTTAGGCTACACCTTC. The gene calls are TRBV7-2 and TRBJ1-2; D gene unclear. CDR1 is SGHTA and CDR2 is FQGNSA in the germline V gene. CDR3 size: 11 residues. Trimming removed 5 bases from V and 8 bases from J, with 9 bases in between.

The chain recombines TRBV29-1 with TRBJ1-1; 10 nucleotides match TRBD1. In germline, CDR1 is SQVTM, CDR2 ANQGSEA. The CDR3 runs 16 residues. J lost 5 bases, V lost 4 bases, and 13 bases had no gene match. CDR3 loop: CSVALTGGVFRTEAFF. The CDR3 DNA is TGCAGCGTTGCTTTGACAGGGGGCGTTTTTAGAACTGAAGCTTTCTTT.

This rearrangement joins TRBV19 to TRBJ1-2, with D possibly TRBD1 on 6 matching bases. Looked up from germline, CDR1 is LNHDA and CDR2 is SQIVND (reference sequence). V lost 6 bases to trimming and J lost 0 bases, with 11 bases between them. CDR3 length: 14 amino acids. CDR3 nucleotide sequence: TGTGCCAGTAGGTCGACAGGCACTAACTATGGCTACACCTTC. Protein: CASRSTGTNYGYTF.

The V call is TRBV21-1, the J call TRBJ1-5; the D call TRBD1 from the table was never checked on the DNA. TRBV21-1 is an annotated pseudogene. The CDR3 loop spans 16 amino acids. The CDR3 bases are TGTGCCAGCTGCGGACAGGGAGGGTATTCCGGTCAGCCCCAGCATTTT. Encoded protein: CASCGQGGYSGQPQHF.

The chain links TRBV6-1 to TRBJ1-1, with TRBD1 matching 8 bases. V was pared by 3 bases and J by 4 bases, with 4 bases of the junction left unmatched. CDR3 length: 14 amino acids. Germline V gene sequence: CDR1 MNHNS, CDR2 SASEGT. The CDR3 DNA sequence: TGTGCCAGCAGTGATCCAGGGGGCGCCACTGAAGCTTTCTTT. It specifies CASSDPGGATEAFF.

The chain links TRBV6-5 to TRBJ2-1; weak D call: TRBD2 (5 bases). The CDR3 covers 15 residues. Deletions cut 3 bases from V and 0 bases from J, with 9 bases between. Germline V gives CDR1 MNHEY, CDR2 SVGAGI. CDR3 region: CASSYEGSSYNEQFF. In DNA, the CDR3 is TGTGCCAGCAGTTATGAGGGTAGCTCCTACAATGAGCAGTTCTTC.

The J gene is TRBJ2-7, the V gene TRBV5-1; TRBD1 agrees at 8 bases. The V segment lost 5 bases and the J segment 6 bases; nucleotides outside the gene matches: 10. This CDR3 comprises 14 residues. Germline V gives CDR1 SGHRS, CDR2 YFSETQ. CDR3: CASRSQGALGEQYF. The CDR3 nucleotides are TGCGCCAGCAGATCCCAGGGGGCCCTAGGCGAGCAGTACTTC.

This clone was detected only once. The chain has TRBV5-1 and TRBJ2-1; 11 bases are a match to TRBD2. The CDR3 is made up of 15 amino acids. The germline V gene encodes CDR1 SGHRS and CDR2 YFSETQ. J gave up 4 bases and V 3 bases, and 3 bases lay outside the gene matches. The CDR3 protein is CASSSGTSGYNEQFF. The CDR3 DNA follows: TGCGCCAGCAGCTCGGGGACTAGCGGTTACAATGAGCAGTTCTTC.

V is TRBV28 and J is TRBJ1-2; weak D call: TRBD1 (5 bases). Trimming cost V 4 bases and J 9 bases, with 12 bases left between them. The CDR3 length is 12 residues. CDR1 MDHEN and CDR2 SYDVKM come from the germline V gene. The chain's CDR3 is CASSSGFNSYTF. Written as DNA, the CDR3 is TGTGCCAGCAGTTCAGGGTTCAACAGCTACACCTTC.

The chain recombines TRBV6-5 with TRBJ1-5, with 8 bases that match TRBD1. CDR3 length equals 14 residues. Per germline, CDR1 MNHEY and CDR2 SVGAGI. After removal of 5 bases from V and 5 bases from J, the junction contained 5 bases not matched to a gene. CDR3: CASSLDRGDQPQHF. The CDR3 bases are TGTGCCAGCAGTCTTGACAGGGGCGATCAGCCCCAGCATTTT.

The chain joins TRBV28 to TRBJ2-7; the D gene is possibly TRBD2 (5 bases). The CDR3 runs 16 residues. Trimming took 5 bases from V and 1 from J, leaving 18 bases between them. The germline V gene has CDR1 MDHEN and CDR2 SYDVKM. This CDR3 reads CASSPEGLTVSYEQYF. CDR3 nucleotide sequence: TGTGCCAGCAGTCCAGAGGGATTAACAGTATCCTACGAGCAGTACTTC.

CDR3 sequence: CASSLEWLAGPKVYNEQFF. The CDR3 DNA is TGTGCCAGCAGCTTAGAGTGGCTAGCGGGGCCAAAGGTCTACAATGAGCAGTTCTTC. This chain connects TRBV11-2 to TRBJ2-1; 9 nucleotides match TRBD2. V was clipped by 0 bases and J by 3 bases; unmatched bases: 12. The CDR3 spans 19 residues. Germline V gives CDR1 SGHAT, CDR2 FQNNGV.

This clone was observed a single time. The chain has TRBV7-2 and TRBJ2-7; 11 bases agree with TRBD2. Trimming cost V 4 bases and J 6 bases; bases outside gene matches: 8. Per the germline V gene, CDR1 is SGHTA and CDR2 is FQGNSA. This CDR3 has 15 amino acids. CDR3 in DNA: TGTGCCAGCAGCTCCCCTAGCGGGGGGTTGGGCGAGCAGTACTTC. Translated, it gives CASSSPSGGLGEQYF.

The chain carries TRBV12-3 or TRBV12-4 and TRBJ1-1, with 7 bases lining up with TRBD1. With V trimmed by 8 bases and J by 13 bases, 10 bases remained unmatched. The CDR3 totals 11 residues. The CDR3 here is CASEGRTGFFF. As DNA, the CDR3 is TGTGCCAGCGAGGGAAGGACAGGCTTTTTCTTT.

This chain uses TRBV28 with TRBJ2-4, with D maybe TRBD1 (6 bases). V was trimmed by 2 bases and J by 9 bases, leaving 17 bases between them. The CDR3 contains 15 residues. Germline V CDR1 and CDR2: MDHEN, SYDVKM. The CDR3 nucleotides read TGTGCCAGCAGTTTAAACAGGGATACGCAAAGCATTCAGTACTTC. Translated, it gives CASSLNRDTQSIQYF.